This T cell receptor beta chain originates from a study of cytomegalovirus exposure and HLA in healthy donors. This clone showed up just a few times. PCR amplification relied on 60 Vbeta primers (plus 13 Jbeta primers). Clones were sequenced by immunoSEQ multiplex PCR, and TCRdb holds only the in-frame ones, with some missing. Among some 84,000 clones listed, over 75% were seen once. The V gene end was trimmed by 7 bases and the J gene end by 6 bases; junction bases not matched to a gene: 13. Germline V lookup: CDR1 SEHNR, CDR2 FQNEAQ (reference sequence). This CDR3 region has 15 residues. The sample comprised PBMCs. V and J are TRBV7-9 and TRBJ2-3, with 7 bases identical to TRBD2. The sequence was obtained from a boy between 5 and 17 years old in good health and CMV-seronegative. CDR3 amino acids: CASTTRAGRGDTQYF. The CDR3 DNA is TGTGCCAGCACCACACGGGCGGGGAGGGGTGATACGCAGTATTTT. The variable domain in full, completed from reference TRBV7-9 and TRBJ2-3, reads DTGVSQNPRHKITKRGQNVTFRCDPISEHNRLYWYRQTLGQGPEFLTYFQNEAQLEKSRLLSDRFSAERPKGSFSTLEIQRTEQGDSAMYLCASTTRAGRGDTQYFGPGTRLTVL.